Listed below are T cell receptor beta chains from one sample, sequenced in a study of glioma-infiltrating T cells. TCRdb reprocessed the multiplex PCR reads with MiXCR, giving one entry per CDR3 protein. Of over 130,000 distinct CDR3 sequences in the sample, about 39% were seen once. Sequencing used glioma tissue, nonneoplastic brain tissue, or PBMCs (not recorded which). These receptors came from a human donor with low-grade glioma or glioblastoma, undergoing nonglioma brain surgery, or in good health (not recorded which). The conserved cysteine and the conserved F or W are not part of the CDR3 here.

v_gene,j_gene,CDR3aa
TRBV4-2,TRBJ1-2,ASSQDANLDYT
TRBV5-4,TRBJ2-3,ASSWTGAGDTQY
TRBV7-2,TRBJ1-6,ASGPPGTSNSPLH
TRBV29-1,TRBJ1-2,SVEGSREYYGYT
TRBV15,TRBJ2-3,ATSRDPSPDTQY
TRBV10-3,TRBJ1-1,AISDRDRGPNTEAF
TRBV20-1,TRBJ1-1,SAPEGGLAF
TRBV20-1,TRBJ2-3,SARGRTSTDTQY
TRBV6-2/TRBV6-3,TRBJ2-2,ASSYIVRTPNTGELF
TRBV4-3,TRBJ2-3,ASSQEPGADTQY
TRBV6-1,TRBJ2-2,ASSEVTAHTGELF
TRBV20-1,TRBJ1-1,SAAKNTEAF
TRBV25-1,TRBJ1-5,ASSEPRIRGQPQH
TRBV20-1,TRBJ1-1,SARGGGGFGKTEAF
TRBV6-1,TRBJ2-7,ASSRQPYEQY
TRBV7-3,TRBJ2-1,ASSPRTGADNEQF
TRBV3-1,TRBJ1-1,ASSLRTANTEAF
TRBV7-2,TRBJ2-1,ASSSAGTSAWISYNEQF
TRBV27,TRBJ1-2,ASSLRLEANYGYT
TRBV6-5,TRBJ1-6,ASTTNNSPLQ
TRBV20-1,TRBJ2-1,SARRNEQF
TRBV29-1,TRBJ2-5,SAIPREETQY
TRBV10-1,TRBJ2-2,ASSDGSRPGELF
TRBV4-1,TRBJ2-1,ASSYTSGTYNEQF
TRBV6-4,TRBJ1-1,ASRVSPGEAKKNTEAF
TRBV10-3,TRBJ1-1,AISESTGMNTEAF